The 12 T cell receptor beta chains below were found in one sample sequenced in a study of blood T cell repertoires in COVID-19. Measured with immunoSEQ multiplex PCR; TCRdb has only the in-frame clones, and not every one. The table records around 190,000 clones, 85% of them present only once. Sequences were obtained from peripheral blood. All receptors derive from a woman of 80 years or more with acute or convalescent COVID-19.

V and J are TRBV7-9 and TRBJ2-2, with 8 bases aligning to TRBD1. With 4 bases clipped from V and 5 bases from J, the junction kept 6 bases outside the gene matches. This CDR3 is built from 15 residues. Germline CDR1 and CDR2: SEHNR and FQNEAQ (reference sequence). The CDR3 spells CASSSTGVGTGELFF. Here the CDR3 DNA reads TGTGCCAGCAGCTCGACAGGGGTGGGGACCGGGGAGCTGTTTTTT.

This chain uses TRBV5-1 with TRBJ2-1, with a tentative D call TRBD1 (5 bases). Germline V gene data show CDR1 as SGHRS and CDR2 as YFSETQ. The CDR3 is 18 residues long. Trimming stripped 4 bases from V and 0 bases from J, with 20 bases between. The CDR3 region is CASSRQIQGSSSYNEQFF. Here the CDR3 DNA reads TGCGCCAGCAGCCGCCAGATCCAGGGTTCAAGCTCCTACAATGAGCAGTTCTTC.

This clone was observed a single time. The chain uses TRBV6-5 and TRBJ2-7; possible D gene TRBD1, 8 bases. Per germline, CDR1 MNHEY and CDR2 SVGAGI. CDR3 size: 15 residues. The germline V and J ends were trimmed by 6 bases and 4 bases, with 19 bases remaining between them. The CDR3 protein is CASSQAGTGSYEQYF. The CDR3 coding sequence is TGTGCCAGCAGCCAAGCGGGGACAGGCAGTTACGAGCAGTACTTC.

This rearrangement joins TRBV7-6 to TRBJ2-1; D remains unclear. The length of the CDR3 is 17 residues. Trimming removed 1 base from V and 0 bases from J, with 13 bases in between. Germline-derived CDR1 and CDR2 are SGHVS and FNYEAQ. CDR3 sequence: CASSLGSSTSSYNEQFF. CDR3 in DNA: TGTGCCAGCAGCTTAGGTAGCAGTACAAGCTCCTACAATGAGCAGTTCTTC.

CDR3 nucleotides: TGTGCCAGCAGCTTAGCACAGGCCACTAATGAAAAACTGTTTTTT. Its translation: CASSLAQATNEKLFF. The rearrangement uses TRBV7-2 and TRBJ1-4; weak D call: TRBD1 (5 bases). The V end lost 0 bases, the J end lost 2 bases, and 7 bases lay between the germline ends. CDR1 is SGHTA, CDR2 FQGNSA, per germline. This CDR3 spans 15 amino acids.

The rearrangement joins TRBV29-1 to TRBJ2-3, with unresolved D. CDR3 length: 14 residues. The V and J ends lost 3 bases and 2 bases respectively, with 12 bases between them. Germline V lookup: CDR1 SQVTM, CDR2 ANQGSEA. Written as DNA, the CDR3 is TGCAGCGTTGACTCTCCAGGTTCCACAGATACGCAGTATTTT. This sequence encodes CSVDSPGSTDTQYF.

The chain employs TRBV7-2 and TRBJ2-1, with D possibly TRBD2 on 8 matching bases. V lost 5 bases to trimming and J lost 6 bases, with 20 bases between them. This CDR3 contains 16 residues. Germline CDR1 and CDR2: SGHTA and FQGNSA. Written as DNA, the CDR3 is TGTGCCAGCAGCCAAGGGGGCGGCGGGGGGCGCAATGAGCAGTTCTTC. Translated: CASSQGGGGGRNEQFF.

This chain's CDR3 is CASSLRQPNEKLFF. CDR3 DNA sequence: TGTGCCAGCAGTTTAAGACAGCCAAATGAAAAACTGTTTTTT. The rearrangement links TRBV27 to TRBJ1-4; a possible D gene is TRBD1 (5 bases). The CDR3 runs 14 residues. The V end lost 2 bases, the J end lost 5 bases, and 9 bases lay between the germline ends. CDR1 is MNHEY, CDR2 SMNVEV, per germline (reference sequence). The whole variable domain, filled in from reference TRBV27 and TRBJ1-4, reads EAQVTQNPRYLITVTGKKLTVTCSQNMNHEYMSWYRQDPGLGLRQIYYSMNVEVTDKGDVPEGYKVSRKEKRNFPLILESPSPNQTSLYFCASSLRQPNEKLFFGSGTQLSVL.

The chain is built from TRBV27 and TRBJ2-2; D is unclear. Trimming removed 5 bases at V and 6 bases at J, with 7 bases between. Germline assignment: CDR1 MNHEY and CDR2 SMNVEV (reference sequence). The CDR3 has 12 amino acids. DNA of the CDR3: TGTGCCAGCAGTCCGCTAGCCGGGGAGCTGTTTTTT. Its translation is CASSPLAGELFF.

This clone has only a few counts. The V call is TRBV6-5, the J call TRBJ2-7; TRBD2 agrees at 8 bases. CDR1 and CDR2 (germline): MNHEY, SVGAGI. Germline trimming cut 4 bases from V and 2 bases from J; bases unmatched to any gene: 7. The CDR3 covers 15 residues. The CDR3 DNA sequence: TGTGCCAGCAGTTCCCGGGGGGGATACCCCTACGAGCAGTACTTC. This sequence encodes CASSSRGGYPYEQYF.

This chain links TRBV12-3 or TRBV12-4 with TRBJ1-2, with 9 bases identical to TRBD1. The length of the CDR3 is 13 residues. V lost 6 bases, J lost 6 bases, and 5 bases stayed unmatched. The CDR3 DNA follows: TGTGCCAGCAGGCAGGGACAGGGAGATGGCTACACCTTC. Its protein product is CASRQGQGDGYTF.

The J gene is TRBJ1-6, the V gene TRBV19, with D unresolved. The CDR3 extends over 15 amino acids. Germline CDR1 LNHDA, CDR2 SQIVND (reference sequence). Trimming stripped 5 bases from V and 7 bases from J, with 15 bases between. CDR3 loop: CASSASQTQNSPLHF. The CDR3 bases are TGTGCCAGTAGTGCATCACAGACACAAAATTCACCCCTCCACTTT. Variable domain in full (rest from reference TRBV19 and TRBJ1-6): DGGITQSPKYLFRKEGQNVTLSCEQNLNHDAMYWYRQDPGQGLRLIYYSQIVNDFQKGDIAEGYSVSREKKESFPLTVTSAQKNPTAFYLCASSASQTQNSPLHFGNGTRLTVT.